The following is a TCR beta chain sequence with its context. This CDR3 has 13 residues. The V and J ends lost 6 bases and 4 bases respectively, with 12 bases between them. Germline V gene lookup returns CDR1 WNHNN and CDR2 SYGVQD (reference sequence). The source of the sample is a study of blood T cell repertoires in COVID-19. Overall study: Collection of acute and convalescent COVID-19 samples took place in the United States, Italy and Spain. PBMCs, B-cell-depleted T cells, or T cells provided the cDNA or gDNA that made up the material.

Per the study methods: Estimates of nucleated cell counts were drawn from the amplification of reference gene primers. TCRdb's copy holds only in-frame clones and misses some; the assay was immunoSEQ multiplex PCR. V and J calls plus clone size are reproduced from that table; the DNA served to infer D and trimming. The data hold 250,000 or so clones, with around four fifths observed a single time. The sample taken for sequencing was peripheral blood. The TCR originated in a man aged 55 to 70 with acute or convalescent COVID-19. The genes are TRBV10-1 and TRBJ1-1; TRBD1 might be the D (6 bases). CDR3 residues: CASSARGSTEAFF. The CDR3 DNA follows: TGCGCCAGCAGCGCCAGGGGTTCCACTGAAGCTTTCTTT.